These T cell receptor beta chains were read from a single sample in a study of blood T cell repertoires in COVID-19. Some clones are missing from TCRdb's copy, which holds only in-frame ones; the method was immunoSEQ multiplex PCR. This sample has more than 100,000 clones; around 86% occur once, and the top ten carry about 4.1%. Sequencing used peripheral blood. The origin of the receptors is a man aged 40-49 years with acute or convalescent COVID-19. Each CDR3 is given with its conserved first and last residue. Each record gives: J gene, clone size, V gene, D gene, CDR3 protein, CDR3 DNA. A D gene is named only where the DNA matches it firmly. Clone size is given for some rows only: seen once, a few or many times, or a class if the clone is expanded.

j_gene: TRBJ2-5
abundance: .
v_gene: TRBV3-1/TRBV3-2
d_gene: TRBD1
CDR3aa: CASSTGTGGETQYF
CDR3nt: TGTGCCAGCAGCACCGGGACAGGGGGAGAGACCCAGTACTTC

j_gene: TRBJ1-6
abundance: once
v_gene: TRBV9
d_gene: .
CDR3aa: CASSVADQGPNNSPLHF
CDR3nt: TGTGCCAGCAGCGTAGCGGACCAGGGGCCAAATAATTCACCCCTCCACTTT

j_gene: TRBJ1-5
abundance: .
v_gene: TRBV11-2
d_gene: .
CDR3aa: CASSLDPGVSNQPQHF
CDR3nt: TGTGCCAGCAGCTTAGACCCCGGGGTGAGCAATCAGCCCCAGCATTTT

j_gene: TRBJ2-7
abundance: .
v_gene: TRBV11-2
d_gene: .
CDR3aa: CASSGLSPPYEQYF
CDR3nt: TGTGCCAGCAGCGGACTCTCCCCCCCCTACGAGCAGTACTTC

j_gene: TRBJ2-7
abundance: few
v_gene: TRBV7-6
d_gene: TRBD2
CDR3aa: CASSLSGLADYEQYF
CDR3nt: TGTGCCAGCAGCTTATCCGGACTAGCGGACTACGAGCAGTACTTC

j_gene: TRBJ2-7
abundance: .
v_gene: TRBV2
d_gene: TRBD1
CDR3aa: CASSDYWDSSYEQYF
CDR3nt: TGTGCCAGCAGTGATTATTGGGACAGTTCCTACGAGCAGTACTTC

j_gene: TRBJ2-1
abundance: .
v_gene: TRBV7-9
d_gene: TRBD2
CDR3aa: CASSHTRAGGPWDEQFF
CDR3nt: TGTGCCAGCAGCCATACTAGAGCGGGAGGCCCTTGGGATGAGCAGTTCTTC

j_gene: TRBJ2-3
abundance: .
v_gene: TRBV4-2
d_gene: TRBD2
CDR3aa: CASSRGTSGNRTYTQYF
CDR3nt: TGTGCCAGCAGCCGCGGGACTAGCGGAAACCGCACATATACGCAGTATTTT

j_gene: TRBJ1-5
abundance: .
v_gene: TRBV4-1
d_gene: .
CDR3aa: CASSQDRQGYQPQHF
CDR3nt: TGCGCCAGCAGCCAAGATCGCCAGGGTTATCAGCCCCAGCATTTT

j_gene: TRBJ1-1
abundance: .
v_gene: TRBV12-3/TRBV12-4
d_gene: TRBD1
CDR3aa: CATDRGATEAFF
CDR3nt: TGTGCCACTGACAGGGGGGCGACTGAAGCTTTCTTT

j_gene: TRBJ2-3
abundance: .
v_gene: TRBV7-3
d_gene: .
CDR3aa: CASSPDRLVGTDTQYF
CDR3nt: TGTGCCAGCAGCCCTGACCGACTAGTCGGCACAGATACGCAGTATTTT

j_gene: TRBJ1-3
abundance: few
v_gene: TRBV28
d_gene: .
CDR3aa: CASSFSSRARLGNTIYF
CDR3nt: TGTGCCAGCAGTTTTAGTTCGAGGGCAAGACTTGGAAACACCATATATTTT